The next 3 T cell receptor beta chains were all read from a single sample in a study of neurological immune-mediated disorders. TCRdb reprocessed the 5' RACE reads via MiXCR and lists one record per CDR3 protein. The sample lists roughly 31,000 distinct CDR3 sequences; roughly 23% were seen once. Material: CD4+ T cells from blood. The receptors come from a man in his forties or fifties with HTLV-1-associated myelopathy (HAM/TSP).

The CDR3 sequence is CASRRDREETQYF. Here the CDR3 DNA reads TGTGCCAGCAGAAGGGACAGGGAAGAGACCCAGTACTTC. The chain couples TRBV2 to TRBJ2-5, with 9 nucleotides matching TRBD1. Germline V gives CDR1 SNHLY, CDR2 FYNNEI. The CDR3 length is 13 residues. The junction had 2 bases not matched to a gene; V was cut back by 6 bases and J by 3 bases. The full variable domain, completed using reference TRBV2 and TRBJ2-5, is EPEVTQTPSHQVTQMGQEVILRCVPISNHLYFYWYRQILGQKVEFLVSFYNNEISEKSEIFDDQFSVERPDGSNFTLKIRSTKLEDSAMYFCASRRDREETQYFGPGTRLLVL.

This chain links TRBV27 with TRBJ1-2, with 11 bases lining up with TRBD1. CDR3 length equals 15 residues. After removal of 8 bases from V and 7 bases from J, the junction contained 12 bases not matched to a gene. The germline V gene has CDR1 MNHEY and CDR2 SMNVEV (reference sequence). The CDR3 sequence is CASGDTDRGHAGYTF. For the CDR3, the DNA is TGTGCCAGCGGAGACACGGACAGGGGGCACGCTGGCTACACCTTC.

The V gene is TRBV29-1, the J gene TRBJ1-1; D unclear. This CDR3 comprises 11 residues. Germline V CDR1 and CDR2: SQVTM, ANQGSEA. Trimming removed 5 bases from V and 1 base from J, with 5 bases in between. The CDR3 coding sequence is TGCAGCGTTTATACGAACACTGAAGCTTTCTTT. Translation gives CSVYTNTEAFF. The full variable domain, its missing parts supplied by reference TRBV29-1 and TRBJ1-1, is SAVISQKPSRDICQRGTSLTIQCQVDSQVTMMFWYRQQPGQSLTLIATANQGSEATYESGFVIDKFPISRPNLTFSTLTVSNMSPEDSSIYLCSVYTNTEAFFGQGTRLTVV.